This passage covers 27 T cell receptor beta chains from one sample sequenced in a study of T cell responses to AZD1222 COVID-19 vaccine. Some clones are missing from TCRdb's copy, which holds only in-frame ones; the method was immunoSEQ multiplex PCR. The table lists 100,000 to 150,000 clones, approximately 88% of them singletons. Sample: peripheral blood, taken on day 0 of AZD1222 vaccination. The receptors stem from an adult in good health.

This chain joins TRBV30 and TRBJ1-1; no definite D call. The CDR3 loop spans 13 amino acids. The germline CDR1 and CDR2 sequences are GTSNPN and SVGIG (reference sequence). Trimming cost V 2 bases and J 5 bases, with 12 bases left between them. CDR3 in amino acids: CAWSLGMGTEAFF. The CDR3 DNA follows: TGTGCCTGGAGTCTGGGGATGGGGACTGAAGCTTTCTTT. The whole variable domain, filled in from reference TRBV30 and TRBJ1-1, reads SQTIHQWPATLVQPVGSPLSLECTVEGTSNPNLYWYRQAAGRGLQLLFYSVGIGQISSEVPQNLSASRPQDRQFILSSKKLLLSDSGFYLCAWSLGMGTEAFFGQGTRLTVV.

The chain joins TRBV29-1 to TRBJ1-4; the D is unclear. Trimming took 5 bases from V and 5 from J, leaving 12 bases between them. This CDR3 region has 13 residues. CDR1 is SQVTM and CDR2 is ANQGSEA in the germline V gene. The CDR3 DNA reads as TGCAGCGTTATGGTGGCAGTCAATGAAAAACTGTTTTTT. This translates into CSVMVAVNEKLFF.

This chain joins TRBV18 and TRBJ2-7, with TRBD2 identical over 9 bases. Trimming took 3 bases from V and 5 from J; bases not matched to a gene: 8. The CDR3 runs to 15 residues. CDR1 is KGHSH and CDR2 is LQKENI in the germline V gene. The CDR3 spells CASSPPGLAGDEQYF. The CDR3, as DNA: TGTGCCAGCTCACCTCCGGGACTAGCAGGCGACGAGCAGTACTTC. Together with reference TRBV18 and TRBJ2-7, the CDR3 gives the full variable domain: NAGVMQNPRHLVRRRGQEARLRCSPMKGHSHVYWYRQLPEEGLKFMVYLQKENIIDESGMPKERFSAEFPKEGPSILRIQQVVRGDSAAYFCASSPPGLAGDEQYFGPGTRLTVT.

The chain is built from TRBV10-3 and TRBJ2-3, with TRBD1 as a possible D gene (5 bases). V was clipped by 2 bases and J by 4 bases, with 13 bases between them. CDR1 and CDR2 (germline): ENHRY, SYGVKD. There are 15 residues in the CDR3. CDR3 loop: CAISEEIQGADTQYF. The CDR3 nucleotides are TGTGCCATCAGTGAGGAGATCCAGGGTGCAGATACGCAGTATTTT.

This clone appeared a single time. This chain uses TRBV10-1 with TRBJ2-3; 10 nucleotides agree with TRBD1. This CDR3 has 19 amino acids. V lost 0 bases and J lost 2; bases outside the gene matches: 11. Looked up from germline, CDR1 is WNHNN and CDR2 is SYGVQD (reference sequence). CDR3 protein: CASSESDRGLTPNTDTQYF. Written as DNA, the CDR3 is TGCGCCAGCAGTGAGTCCGACAGGGGGCTAACCCCGAACACAGATACGCAGTATTTT.

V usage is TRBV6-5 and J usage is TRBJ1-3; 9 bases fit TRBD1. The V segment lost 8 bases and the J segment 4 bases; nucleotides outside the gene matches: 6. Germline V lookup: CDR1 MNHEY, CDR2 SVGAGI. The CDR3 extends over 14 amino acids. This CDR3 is CASGSDRGGNTIYF. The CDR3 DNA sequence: TGTGCCAGCGGATCGGACAGGGGAGGAAACACCATATATTTT.

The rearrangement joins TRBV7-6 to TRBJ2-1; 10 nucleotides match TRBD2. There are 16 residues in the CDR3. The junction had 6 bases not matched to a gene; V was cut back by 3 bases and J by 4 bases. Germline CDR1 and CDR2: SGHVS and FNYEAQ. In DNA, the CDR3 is TGTGCCAGCAGCTTCGCGACTAGCGGGTTATACAATGAGCAGTTCTTC. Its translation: CASSFATSGLYNEQFF.

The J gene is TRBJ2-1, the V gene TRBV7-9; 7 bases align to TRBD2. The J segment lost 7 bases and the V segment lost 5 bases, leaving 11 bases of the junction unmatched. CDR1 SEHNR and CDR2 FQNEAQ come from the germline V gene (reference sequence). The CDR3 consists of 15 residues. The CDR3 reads CASSRPGREGNEQFF. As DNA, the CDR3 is TGTGCCAGCAGCCGCCCTGGGAGGGAAGGGAATGAGCAGTTCTTC.

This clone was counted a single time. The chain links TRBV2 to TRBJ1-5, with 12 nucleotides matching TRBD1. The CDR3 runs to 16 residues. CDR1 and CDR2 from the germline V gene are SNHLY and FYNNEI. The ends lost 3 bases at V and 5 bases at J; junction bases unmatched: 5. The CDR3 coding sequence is TGTGCCAGCAGTGATTTGGGACAGGGGGCTCATCAGCCCCAGCATTTT. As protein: CASSDLGQGAHQPQHF.

CDR3 DNA sequence: TGTGCCAGCAGCCCGGGACAGGGGTCGGGCTACGAGCAGTACTTC. Translation gives CASSPGQGSGYEQYF. This chain uses TRBV5-5 with TRBJ2-7; 10 bases fit TRBD1. The V and J ends lost 4 bases and 3 bases, in that order; junction bases with no gene match: 7. The CDR3 contains 15 residues. Germline assignment: CDR1 SGHKS and CDR2 YYEKEE (reference sequence).

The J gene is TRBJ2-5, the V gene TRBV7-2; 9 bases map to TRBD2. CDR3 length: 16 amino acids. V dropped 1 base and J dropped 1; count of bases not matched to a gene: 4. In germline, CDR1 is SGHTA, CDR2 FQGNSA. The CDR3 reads CASSLDPSGVQETQYF. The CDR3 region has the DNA TGTGCCAGCAGCTTAGACCCTAGCGGGGTCCAAGAGACCCAGTACTTC.

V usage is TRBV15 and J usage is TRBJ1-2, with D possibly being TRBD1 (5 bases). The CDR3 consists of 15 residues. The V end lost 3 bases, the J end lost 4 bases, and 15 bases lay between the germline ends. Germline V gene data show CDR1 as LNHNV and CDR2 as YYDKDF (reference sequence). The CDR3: CATSRAPAGPYGYTF. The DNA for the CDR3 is TGTGCCACCAGCAGGGCCCCGGCAGGGCCCTATGGCTACACCTTC.

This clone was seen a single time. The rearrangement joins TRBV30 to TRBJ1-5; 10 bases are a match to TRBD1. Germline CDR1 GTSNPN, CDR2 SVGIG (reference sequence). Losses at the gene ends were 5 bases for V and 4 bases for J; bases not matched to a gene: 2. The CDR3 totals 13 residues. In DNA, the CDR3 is TGTGCCTGGGGACAGGGGGGAAATCAGCCCCAGCATTTT. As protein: CAWGQGGNQPQHF.

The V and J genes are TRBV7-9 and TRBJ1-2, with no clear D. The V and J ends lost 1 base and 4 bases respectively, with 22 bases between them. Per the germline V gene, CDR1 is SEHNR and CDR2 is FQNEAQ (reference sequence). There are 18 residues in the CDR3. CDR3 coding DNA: TGTGCCAGCAGCTTAGAGTCCCTCGAGCCCGAACGAAGCTATGGCTACACCTTC. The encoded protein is CASSLESLEPERSYGYTF.

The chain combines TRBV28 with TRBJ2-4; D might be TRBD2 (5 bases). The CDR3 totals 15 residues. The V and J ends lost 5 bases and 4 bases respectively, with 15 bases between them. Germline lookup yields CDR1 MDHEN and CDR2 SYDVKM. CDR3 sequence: CASSPHQDSKNIQYF. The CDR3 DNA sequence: TGTGCCAGCAGTCCCCACCAGGACTCAAAAAACATTCAGTACTTC.

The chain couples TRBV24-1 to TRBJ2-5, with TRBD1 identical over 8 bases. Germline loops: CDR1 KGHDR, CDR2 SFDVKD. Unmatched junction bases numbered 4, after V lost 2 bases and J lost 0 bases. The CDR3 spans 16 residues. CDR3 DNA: TGTGCCACCAGTGATTCCGGGACAGGCTACCAAGAGACCCAGTACTTC. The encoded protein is CATSDSGTGYQETQYF.

The CDR3, as DNA: TGTGCCAGCAGCCCTGGCCCTGGCAGGATGATAGCCAAAAACATTCAGTACTTC. Its translation is CASSPGPGRMIAKNIQYF. The chain is built from TRBV5-6 and TRBJ2-4; D unresolved. The V gene lost 4 bases and the J gene lost 0 bases, with 20 bases spanning the gap. The CDR3 loop spans 18 amino acids. Germline V gene sequence: CDR1 SGHDT, CDR2 YYEEEE.

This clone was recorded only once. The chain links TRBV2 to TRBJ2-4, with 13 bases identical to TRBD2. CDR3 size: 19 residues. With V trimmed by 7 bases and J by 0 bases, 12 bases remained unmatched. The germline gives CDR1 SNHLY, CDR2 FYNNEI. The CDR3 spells CASKGGLAGFPLAKNIQYF. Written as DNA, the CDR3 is TGTGCCAGCAAGGGGGGACTAGCGGGATTCCCCCTAGCCAAAAACATTCAGTACTTC.

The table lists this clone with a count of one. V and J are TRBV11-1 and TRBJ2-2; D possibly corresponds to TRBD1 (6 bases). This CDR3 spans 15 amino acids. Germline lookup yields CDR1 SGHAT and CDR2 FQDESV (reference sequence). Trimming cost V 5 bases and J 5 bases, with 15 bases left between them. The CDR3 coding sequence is TGTGCCAGCAGCACTTGGGGGCAGAGAACCGGGGAGCTGTTTTTT. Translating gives CASSTWGQRTGELFF. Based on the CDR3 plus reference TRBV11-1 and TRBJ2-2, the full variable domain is EAEVAQSPRYKITEKSQAVAFWCDPISGHATLYWYRQILGQGPELLVQFQDESVVDDSQLPKDRFSAERLKGVDSTLKIQPAELGDSAMYLCASSTWGQRTGELFFGEGSRLTVL.

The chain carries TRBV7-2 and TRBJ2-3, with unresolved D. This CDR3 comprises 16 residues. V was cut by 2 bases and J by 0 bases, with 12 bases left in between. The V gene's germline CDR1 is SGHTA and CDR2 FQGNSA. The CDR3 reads CASSLYVGLSTDTQYF. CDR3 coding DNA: TGTGCCAGCAGCTTATATGTTGGTCTTAGCACAGATACGCAGTATTTT.

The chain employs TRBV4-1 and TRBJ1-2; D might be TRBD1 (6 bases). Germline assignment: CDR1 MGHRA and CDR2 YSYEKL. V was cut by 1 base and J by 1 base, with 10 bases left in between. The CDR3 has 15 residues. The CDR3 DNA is TGCGCCAGCAGCCAAGGAGGGGGGATTAACTATGGCTACACCTTC. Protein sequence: CASSQGGGINYGYTF.

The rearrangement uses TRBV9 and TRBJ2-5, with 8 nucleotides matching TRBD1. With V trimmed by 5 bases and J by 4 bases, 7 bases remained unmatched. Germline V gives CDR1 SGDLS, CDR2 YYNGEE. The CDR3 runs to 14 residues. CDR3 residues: CASSAGGWGETQYF. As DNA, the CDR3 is TGTGCCAGCAGTGCAGGGGGCTGGGGAGAGACCCAGTACTTC.

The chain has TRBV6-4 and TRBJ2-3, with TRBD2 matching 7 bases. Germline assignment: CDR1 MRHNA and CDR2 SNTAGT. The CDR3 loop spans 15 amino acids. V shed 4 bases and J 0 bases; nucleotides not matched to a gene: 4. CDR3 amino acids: CASSGNSGSTDTQYF. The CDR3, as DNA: TGTGCCAGCAGTGGTAATAGCGGGAGCACAGATACGCAGTATTTT.

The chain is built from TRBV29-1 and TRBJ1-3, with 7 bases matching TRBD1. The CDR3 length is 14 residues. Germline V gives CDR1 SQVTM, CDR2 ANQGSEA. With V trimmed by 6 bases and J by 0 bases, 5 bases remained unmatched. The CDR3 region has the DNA TGCAGCGTCGAACAGGGGCTCTCTGGAAACACCATATATTTT. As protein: CSVEQGLSGNTIYF.

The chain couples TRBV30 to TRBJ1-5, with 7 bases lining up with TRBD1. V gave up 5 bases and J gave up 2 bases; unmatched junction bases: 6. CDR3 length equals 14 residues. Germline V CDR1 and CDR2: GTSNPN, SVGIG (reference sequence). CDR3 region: CAWDRQGGNQPQHF. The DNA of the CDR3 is TGTGCCTGGGACCGACAGGGCGGCAATCAGCCCCAGCATTTT.

The CDR3 reads CASSLRDRLLGGYTF. CDR3 DNA sequence: TGTGCCAGCAGTTTACGGGACAGGCTTTTGGGAGGCTACACCTTC. The V and J genes are TRBV28 and TRBJ1-2, with 8 bases lining up with TRBD1. The CDR3 length is 15 residues. Trimming took 2 bases from V and 8 from J; bases not matched to a gene: 10. CDR1 MDHEN and CDR2 SYDVKM come from the germline V gene.

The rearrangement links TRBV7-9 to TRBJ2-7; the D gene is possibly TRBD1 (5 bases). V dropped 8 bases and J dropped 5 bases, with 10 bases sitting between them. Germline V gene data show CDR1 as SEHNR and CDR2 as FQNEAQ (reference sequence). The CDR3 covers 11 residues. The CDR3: CASGAIDEQYF. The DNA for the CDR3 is TGTGCCAGCGGGGCGATCGACGAGCAGTACTTC.